A selection of T cell receptor beta chains follows, all from one sample in a study of CD8 T cells in ankylosing spondylitis. From the 5' RACE reads, TCRdb called clonotypes with MiXCR, one entry per CDR3 protein. There are more than 150,000 distinct CDR3 sequences in the sample; roughly 18% occur only once, and more than 3.5% lies in the top ten. The sample consisted of blood, either unsorted or a sorted T cell fraction (not recorded which). These TCRs come from a male donor aged 10 to 30 with ankylosing spondylitis or in good health (not recorded which). Both conserved end residues are part of each CDR3. The D gene is left open where the match is weak. Not all rows give a size; the values are once, few, many and, for expanded clones, a class.

TRBD2	-	TRBV3-1	16	TRBJ2-1	TGTGCCAGCAGCAAACCGGGACTAGCCTCCTGGGGTGAGCAGTTCTTC	CASSKPGLASWGEQFF
TRBD1	many	TRBV12-3/TRBV12-4	13	TRBJ1-2	TGTGCCAGCAGTTTAAACAGGGGCCATGGCTACACCTTC	CASSLNRGHGYTF
-	many	TRBV7-9	12	TRBJ1-1	TGTGCCAGCAGCTTACAGGTAAAGGAGGCTTTCTTT	CASSLQVKEAFF
TRBD1	many	TRBV7-6	20	TRBJ2-6	TGTGCCAGCAGCTTAGAGAGAAGGACAGGGGTATACTCTGGGGCCAACGTCCTGACTTTC	CASSLERRTGVYSGANVLTF
TRBD2	many	TRBV11-2	15	TRBJ2-5	TGTGCCAGCAGTTCAGCGGGGGGCCGGCAAGAGACCCAGTACTTC	CASSSAGGRQETQYF
-	many	TRBV3-1	18	TRBJ2-1	TGTGCCAGCAGCCAAGAAGGAATGGAGGGGGTCTCGAGCGTTGAGCAGTTCTTC	CASSQEGMEGVSSVEQFF
TRBD1	many	TRBV20-1	16	TRBJ2-5	TGCAGTGCTAGAGATCCCCTGGCCAGGGGGCAAGAGACCCAGTACTTC	CSARDPLARGQETQYF
-	few	TRBV6-2/TRBV6-3	15	TRBJ2-6	TGTGCCAGCCTACACGGGGCGGCTGGGGCCAACGTCCTGACTTTC	CASLHGAAGANVLTF
-	many	TRBV7-9	17	TRBJ2-2	TGTGCCAGCAGCTTATACTTACAACAGAGGCGAACCGGGGAGCTGTTTTTT	CASSLYLQQRRTGELFF
-	many	TRBV4-3	13	TRBJ2-7	TGCGCCAGCAGCCCCCGGGGCTCCTACGAGCAGTACTTC	CASSPRGSYEQYF
-	-	TRBV6-1	14	TRBJ2-5	TGTGCCAGCAGTACCCTTGGAGGGGGGGAGACCCAGTACTTC	CASSTLGGGETQYF
TRBD1	-	TRBV18	14	TRBJ1-1	TGTGCCAGCTCACTCCGACAGGGAGAGGCTGAAGCTTTCTTT	CASSLRQGEAEAFF
-	many	TRBV18	12	TRBJ2-3	TGTGCCAGCTCACCACCCCGAGATACGCAGTATTTT	CASSPPRDTQYF
-	many	TRBV14	11	TRBJ2-7	TGTGCCAGCAGCCAAACGGACGAGCAGTACTTC	CASSQTDEQYF
TRBD2	-	TRBV27	14	TRBJ2-4	TGTGCCAGCGCACGGGGGGAGGGCAAAAACATTCAGTACTTC	CASARGEGKNIQYF
-	many	TRBV28	14	TRBJ2-5	TGTGCCAGCAGAAATAGGGCAGGAGGGGAGACCCAGTACTTC	CASRNRAGGETQYF
-	-	TRBV24-1	14	TRBJ1-2	TGTGCCACCAGTGATTCCACCGCGGGGTTTGGCTACACCTTC	CATSDSTAGFGYTF
-	many	TRBV12-3/TRBV12-4	15	TRBJ2-1	TGTGCCAGCAGTTTGGAGGGATCGCGCAACAATGAGCAGTTCTTC	CASSLEGSRNNEQFF
-	many	TRBV7-9	12	TRBJ2-2	TGTGCCAGCGGTCTGGGGGCCGGGGAGCTGTTTTTT	CASGLGAGELFF
TRBD2	few	TRBV29-1	14	TRBJ2-5	TGCAGCGTTGCCGTAGCGGGACCAGGGGAGACCCAGTACTTC	CSVAVAGPGETQYF
-	-	TRBV3-1	12	TRBJ2-5	TGTGCCAGCACCCACGATGGGGCAGAACTGTACTTC	CASTHDGAELYF
TRBD2	many	TRBV20-1	15	TRBJ2-2	TGCAGTGCTAGATTCGGGACTAGCTGGCCCGGGGAGCTGTTTTTT	CSARFGTSWPGELFF
-	many	TRBV5-1	11	TRBJ2-1	TGCGCCAGCAGTAGGAGCAATGAGCAGTTCTTC	CASSRSNEQFF
TRBD2	many	TRBV5-8	15	TRBJ2-3	TGTGCCAGCAGCTTTAGCGGGAGGTTGGCAGATACGCAGTATTTT	CASSFSGRLADTQYF
TRBD1	many	TRBV7-3	17	TRBJ2-1	TGTGCCAGCAGCTTCATGGGGGGGACAGGGGTTTACAATGAGCAGTTCTTC	CASSFMGGTGVYNEQFF
TRBD1	many	TRBV12-5	18	TRBJ2-1	TGTGCTAGTGGTTTGGCCCCCCTAAAGGGACAGGGGATCGATGAGCAGTTCTTC	CASGLAPLKGQGIDEQFF
-	few	TRBV12-3/TRBV12-4	12	TRBJ2-1	TGTGCCAGCAGTTTAAGCGTCGATGAGCAGTTCTTC	CASSLSVDEQFF
TRBD1	many	TRBV12-3/TRBV12-4	13	TRBJ2-1	TGTGCCAGCACCCGACAGGGGGGGTGGGAGCAGTTCTTC	CASTRQGGWEQFF
TRBD1	many	TRBV27	15	TRBJ2-7	TGTGCCAGCAGTGTCCGGGACAGGGACTCCTACGAGCAGTACTTC	CASSVRDRDSYEQYF
-	many	TRBV6-2/TRBV6-3	10	TRBJ1-1	TGTGCCAGCATGGGGACTGAAGCTTTCTTT	CASMGTEAFF